Shown below are 21 T cell receptor beta chains from a single sample sequenced in a study of cytomegalovirus exposure and HLA in healthy donors. The PCR used 60 Vbeta and 13 Jbeta primers. Profiled with immunoSEQ multiplex PCR; TCRdb holds only in-frame clones, not every one. Of 180,000 or so clones in the sample, around 79% were seen once. The sequenced sample consisted of PBMCs. The receptors stem from a man aged 50 or older in good health and CMV-seropositive.

This clone has a handful of counts. This chain uses TRBV10-1 with TRBJ2-5, with 11 bases that match TRBD1. CDR3 size: 13 residues. CDR1 is WNHNN, CDR2 SYGVQD, per germline (reference sequence). The J segment lost 7 bases and the V segment lost 4 bases, leaving 2 bases of the junction unmatched. DNA for the CDR3: TGCGCCAGCAGTGGGGACAGGGGGGGGACCCAGTACTTC. Its protein product is CASSGDRGGTQYF.

Notes on this clone: The junction shows a germline mismatch at one end, possibly a read error. This rearrangement joins TRBV4-1 to TRBJ2-4, with 8 bases matching TRBD1. The CDR3 totals 14 residues. Per the germline V gene, CDR1 is MGHRA and CDR2 is YSYEKL. In DNA, the CDR3 is TGCGCCAGCAGCCAAGATGAGCAGGACAGGGTGAGGGACTTC. It codes for CASSQDEQDRVRDF.

This sequence joins TRBV7-9 and TRBJ1-4, with no clear D. V was trimmed by 1 base and J by 0 bases, leaving 6 bases between them. Germline V gene data show CDR1 as SEHNR and CDR2 as FQNEAQ (reference sequence). This CDR3 has 15 residues. As DNA, the CDR3 is TGTGCCAGCAGCTTAGAGAGAACAACTAATGAAAAACTGTTTTTT. Translating gives CASSLERTTNEKLFF.

The CDR3 DNA reads TGTGCCAGCAGCTCCTACCGCGGACAGCCCGAGCAGTACTTC. Its protein is CASSSYRGQPEQYF. This chain joins TRBV5-4 and TRBJ2-7; TRBD1 might be the D (6 bases). The CDR3 totals 14 residues. Germline V lookup: CDR1 SGHNT, CDR2 YYREEE (reference sequence). V lost 3 bases and J lost 6, with 16 bases in between.

This rearrangement joins TRBV7-9 to TRBJ1-4, with 8 bases matching TRBD1. V was pared by 6 bases and J by 6 bases, with 3 bases of the junction left unmatched. Germline V gives CDR1 SEHNR, CDR2 FQNEAQ (reference sequence). The CDR3 runs 13 residues. In DNA, the CDR3 is TGTGCCAGCAGGTTGACAGGGGATGAAAAACTGTTTTTT. Its protein product is CASRLTGDEKLFF.

V gene TRBV18 combines with J gene TRBJ1-6; D is uncertain. CDR1 is KGHSH, CDR2 LQKENI, per germline. The CDR3 totals 14 residues. Trimming removed 2 bases at V and 7 bases at J, with 9 bases between. CDR3 amino acids: CASSPREVNSPLHF. CDR3 in DNA: TGTGCCAGCTCACCAAGAGAAGTCAATTCACCCCTCCACTTT.

This chain connects TRBV6-6 to TRBJ1-5; tentatively, D is TRBD1 (6 bases). The CDR3 consists of 13 residues. Looked up from germline, CDR1 is MNHNY and CDR2 is SVGAGI (reference sequence). The V and J ends lost 5 bases and 5 bases respectively, with 10 bases between them. Written as DNA, the CDR3 is TGTGCCAGCAGTCCACAGGGCTATCAGCCCCAGCATTTT. Translated: CASSPQGYQPQHF.

The genes are TRBV28 and TRBJ1-1, with 8 bases fitting TRBD1. V shed 5 bases and J 4 bases; nucleotides not matched to a gene: 6. Looked up from germline, CDR1 is MDHEN and CDR2 is SYDVKM. This CDR3 spans 14 amino acids. CDR3 sequence: CASSLYRGTTEAFF. DNA for the CDR3: TGTGCCAGCAGTCTCTACAGGGGGACCACTGAAGCTTTCTTT.

V usage is TRBV5-1 and J usage is TRBJ1-6, with D tentatively TRBD1 (5 bases). V dropped 0 bases and J dropped 5 bases, with 9 bases sitting between them. CDR1 and CDR2 from the germline V gene are SGHRS and YFSETQ. There are 15 residues in the CDR3. As DNA, the CDR3 is TGCGCCAGCAGCTTGGCAGGGCCGGATAATTCACCCCTCCACTTT. Protein product: CASSLAGPDNSPLHF.

This clone has more than one count but fewer than ten. The chain recombines TRBV2 with TRBJ1-5, with 7 nucleotides matching TRBD1. The junction had 5 bases not matched to a gene; V was cut back by 6 bases and J by 6 bases. This CDR3 contains 13 residues. Germline V gives CDR1 SNHLY, CDR2 FYNNEI. CDR3 residues: CASSYRGGQPQHF. CDR3 bases: TGTGCCAGCAGCTACAGGGGCGGTCAGCCCCAGCATTTT.

The chain carries TRBV4-1 and TRBJ2-7; 12 bases map to TRBD1. V was pared by 5 bases and J by 5 bases, with 7 bases of the junction left unmatched. The CDR3 sequence is 15 residues long. Looked up from germline, CDR1 is MGHRA and CDR2 is YSYEKL. Written as DNA, the CDR3 is TGCGCCAGCAGCATTCCGGGACAGGGGGCAGACGAGCAGTACTTC. Residues: CASSIPGQGADEQYF.

The chain employs TRBV19 and TRBJ2-5, with 12 bases identical to TRBD2. Germline CDR1 LNHDA, CDR2 SQIVND (reference sequence). V was clipped by 3 bases and J by 1 base; unmatched bases: 0. The CDR3 is made up of 15 amino acids. The CDR3 reads CASSMTSGGQETQYF. The CDR3 DNA reads as TGTGCCAGTAGTATGACTAGCGGGGGCCAAGAGACCCAGTACTTC.

This rearrangement joins TRBV6-1 to TRBJ1-1, with D unclear. Trimming took 6 bases from V and 4 from J, leaving 12 bases between them. The CDR3 consists of 13 residues. CDR1 MNHNS and CDR2 SASEGT come from the germline V gene. The CDR3 spells CASSSGPGTEAFF. For the CDR3, the DNA is TGTGCCAGCAGCTCGGGTCCGGGCACTGAAGCTTTCTTT.

The V gene is TRBV5-6, the J gene TRBJ1-4, with a weak D call TRBD1 (6 bases). Germline V gives CDR1 SGHDT, CDR2 YYEEEE. The CDR3 is made up of 13 amino acids. V lost 8 bases and J 8 bases, leaving 16 bases between the germline ends. The CDR3 region has the DNA TGTGCCAGAGATGAGGGGGGGAAAGAAAAACTGTTTTTT. Amino acids: CARDEGGKEKLFF.

The J gene is TRBJ2-2, the V gene TRBV7-9; 8 bases agree with TRBD1. After removal of 5 bases from V and 0 bases from J, the junction contained 5 bases not matched to a gene. The CDR3 contains 16 residues. Per the germline V gene, CDR1 is SEHNR and CDR2 is FQNEAQ (reference sequence). The CDR3 region is CASSPRDRPNTGELFF. CDR3 in DNA: TGTGCCAGCAGCCCCAGGGACAGGCCGAACACCGGGGAGCTGTTTTTT. The full variable domain, its missing parts supplied by reference TRBV7-9 and TRBJ2-2, is DTGVSQNPRHKITKRGQNVTFRCDPISEHNRLYWYRQTLGQGPEFLTYFQNEAQLEKSRLLSDRFSAERPKGSFSTLEIQRTEQGDSAMYLCASSPRDRPNTGELFFGEGSRLTVL.

This chain connects TRBV6-5 to TRBJ2-1, with TRBD1 matching 7 bases. Germline V lookup: CDR1 MNHEY, CDR2 SVGAGI. V dropped 2 bases and J dropped 6; count of bases not matched to a gene: 4. CDR3 length equals 14 residues. CDR3 amino acids: CASSYRGLVNEQFF. As DNA, the CDR3 is TGTGCCAGCAGTTACAGGGGGCTGGTCAATGAGCAGTTCTTC.

The chain employs TRBV27 and TRBJ2-7; 8 bases map to TRBD1. CDR3 length equals 15 residues. Germline V lookup: CDR1 MNHEY, CDR2 SMNVEV (reference sequence). CDR3 DNA sequence: TGTGCCAGCAGCCACTCAACAGGGGGATACTACGGGCAGTACGTC. Translated: CASSHSTGGYYGQYV.

The rearrangement links TRBV2 to TRBJ2-7, with a possible D match to TRBD2 (6 bases). Germline assignment: CDR1 SNHLY and CDR2 FYNNEI. The CDR3 loop spans 12 amino acids. V lost 8 bases and J 0 bases, leaving 8 bases between the germline ends. Here the CDR3 reads CASRDFSYEQYF. The CDR3 DNA follows: TGTGCCAGCCGGGACTTCTCCTACGAGCAGTACTTC. Filled out from reference TRBV2 and TRBJ2-7, the complete variable domain reads EPEVTQTPSHQVTQMGQEVILRCVPISNHLYFYWYRQILGQKVEFLVSFYNNEISEKSEIFDDQFSVERPDGSNFTLKIRSTKLEDSAMYFCASRDFSYEQYFGPGTRLTVT.

The genes are TRBV7-7 and TRBJ2-2, with D unresolved. Per germline, CDR1 SSHAT and CDR2 FNYEAQ (reference sequence). CDR3 length equals 15 residues. Trimming took 1 base from V and 6 from J, leaving 12 bases between them. This CDR3 is CASSLVAGQSGELFF. The CDR3 DNA reads TGTGCCAGCAGCTTAGTGGCAGGTCAATCCGGGGAGCTGTTTTTT.

CDR3 nucleotides: TGTGCCAGCAGCGGGGACCGGGACAGGGGTACGAACACTGAAGCTTTCTTT. It is translated as CASSGDRDRGTNTEAFF. The V and J genes are TRBV7-4 and TRBJ1-1; 10 nucleotides line up with TRBD1. Unmatched junction bases numbered 10, after V lost 5 bases and J lost 1 base. This CDR3 has 17 amino acids. CDR1 is SGHVT and CDR2 is SQSDAQ in the germline V gene.

This chain connects TRBV12-5 to TRBJ1-1; 9 positions match TRBD1. The V and J ends lost 2 bases and 9 bases, in that order; junction bases with no gene match: 4. There are 13 residues in the CDR3. Germline CDR1 is LGHNT and CDR2 is FRNRAP. The CDR3 sequence is CASGLSTGGKAFF. The CDR3 nucleotides read TGTGCTAGTGGTTTGTCGACAGGGGGTAAAGCTTTCTTT.